These 8 T cell receptor beta chains share one sample of origin, sequenced in a study of T-cell reconstitution after alpha-beta-depleted transplantation in children. Construction of the TCRbeta library involved unique molecular identifiers. TCRdb passed the PCR reads through MiXCR, listing each CDR3 protein once. The table has some 200,000 distinct CDR3 sequences, about 6.3% seen once. The specimen was PBMCs from the stem cell graft donor, collected from the stem cell graft. These TCRs come from a human donor who donated a stem cell graft to a child with Wiskott-Aldrich syndrome.

This clonotype occurred many times. The chain recombines TRBV4-1 with TRBJ2-3; 10 bases map to TRBD2. The CDR3 runs to 16 residues. Trimming cost V 0 bases and J 6 bases; bases outside gene matches: 6. The germline gives CDR1 MGHRA, CDR2 YSYEKL. The CDR3 loop reads CASSQDWGLASDTQYF. The DNA for the CDR3 is TGCGCCAGCAGCCAAGATTGGGGACTAGCGTCGGATACGCAGTATTTT.

This clonotype has a handful of counts. V and J are TRBV7-9 and TRBJ2-3, with 7 bases lining up with TRBD1. Germline values: CDR1 SEHNR, CDR2 FQNEAQ (reference sequence). The trim removed 4 bases at V and 1 base at J, leaving 8 bases unmatched. The CDR3 contains 16 residues. CDR3 sequence: CASSSPTDRGTDTQYF. DNA of the CDR3: TGTGCCAGCAGCTCCCCTACCGACAGGGGCACAGATACGCAGTATTTT.

This clonotype was counted at least ten times. The gene calls are TRBV7-9 and TRBJ2-2; tentative D call: TRBD2 (6 bases). Germline assignment: CDR1 SEHNR and CDR2 FQNEAQ (reference sequence). The CDR3 runs to 14 residues. The V end was cut by 6 bases, the J end by 4 bases, with 12 bases between. The CDR3 sequence: CASRPQGGTGELFF. The CDR3 DNA sequence: TGTGCCAGCAGGCCTCAGGGAGGCACCGGGGAGCTGTTTTTT.

This clonotype was found many times. This rearrangement joins TRBV29-1 to TRBJ2-1, with D possibly matching TRBD2 (5 bases). This CDR3 has 14 residues. The V end lost 2 bases, the J end lost 5 bases, and 13 bases lay between the germline ends. CDR1 and CDR2 (germline): SQVTM, ANQGSEA. This CDR3 is CSVEPQTADNEQFF. The CDR3 region has the DNA TGCAGCGTTGAACCTCAAACAGCGGACAATGAGCAGTTCTTC.

The chain carries TRBV12-3 or TRBV12-4 and TRBJ2-2; D is perhaps TRBD2 (5 bases). The CDR3 has 13 residues. The V end was cut by 1 base, the J end by 9 bases, with 9 bases between. CDR3 DNA sequence: TGTGCCAGCAGTTTAGTGAGGGTTAGGGAGCTGTTTTTT. This encodes CASSLVRVRELFF.

Worth noting for this clonotype: A read error may explain this, as a much larger clone is one base away. The DNA of the CDR3 is TGTGCCAGCAGTTGGTGGAGAGGATATGGCTACACCTTC. Its protein is CASSWWRGYGYTF. The rearrangement joins TRBV27 to TRBJ1-2; D call uncertain. Germline-derived CDR1 and CDR2 are MNHEY and SMNVEV (reference sequence). The CDR3 runs to 13 residues. V gave up 4 bases and J gave up 5 bases, with 11 bases separating them.

This clonotype was detected only a few times. The CDR3 sequence: CASSEGRETQYF. Written as DNA, the CDR3 is TGCGCCAGCAGTGAGGGGCGAGAGACCCAGTACTTC. The chain has TRBV10-1 and TRBJ2-5; unclear D gene. The CDR3 length is 12 residues. The germline V and J ends were trimmed by 2 bases and 4 bases, with 5 bases remaining between them. Per the germline V gene, CDR1 is WNHNN and CDR2 is SYGVQD (reference sequence).

This clonotype was detected ten times or more. The V call is TRBV6-1, the J call TRBJ2-3; no reliable D call. The CDR3 is 15 residues long. V was clipped by 5 bases and J by 6 bases, with 18 bases between them. The germline CDR1 and CDR2 sequences are MNHNS and SASEGT. The CDR3 loop reads CASSPQSPSGDTQYF. The DNA for the CDR3 is TGTGCCAGCAGTCCACAGAGTCCGAGTGGTGATACGCAGTATTTT.